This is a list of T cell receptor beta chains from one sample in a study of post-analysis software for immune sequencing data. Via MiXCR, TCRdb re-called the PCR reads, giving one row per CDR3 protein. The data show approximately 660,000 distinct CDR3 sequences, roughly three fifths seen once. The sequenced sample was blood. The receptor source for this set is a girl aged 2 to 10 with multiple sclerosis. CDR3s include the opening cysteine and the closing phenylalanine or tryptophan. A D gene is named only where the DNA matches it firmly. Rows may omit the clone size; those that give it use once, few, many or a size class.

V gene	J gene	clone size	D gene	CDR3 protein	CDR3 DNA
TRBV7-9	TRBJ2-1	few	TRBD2	CASRPGGIHEQFF	TGTGCCAGCAGGCCGGGAGGGATCCATGAGCAGTTCTTC
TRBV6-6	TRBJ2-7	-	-	CASSPLSSTSSYEQYF	TGTGCCAGCAGTCCTCTATCCTCTACTTCCTCCTACGAGCAGTACTTC
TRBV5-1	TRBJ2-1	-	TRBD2	CASSLEGLAGGEQFF	TGCGCCAGCAGCTTGGAGGGACTAGCGGGAGGTGAGCAGTTCTTC
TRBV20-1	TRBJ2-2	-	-	CSAQARRTNTGELFF	TGCAGTGCCCAAGCGAGGAGGACGAACACCGGGGAGCTGTTTTTT
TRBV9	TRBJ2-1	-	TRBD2	CASSASRTSGSYNEQFF	TGTGCCAGCAGCGCCTCCCGGACTAGCGGGTCCTACAATGAGCAGTTCTTC
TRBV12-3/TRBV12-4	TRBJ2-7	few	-	CASSPLTSSSTYEQYF	TGTGCCAGCAGCCCCCTTACTAGCTCCTCCACGTACGAGCAGTACTTC
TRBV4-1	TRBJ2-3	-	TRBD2	CASSQTPILAGSTDTQYF	TGCGCCAGCAGCCAAACCCCAATCCTAGCGGGGAGCACAGATACGCAGTATTTT
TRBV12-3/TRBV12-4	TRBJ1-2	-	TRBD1	CASSGGQGRVYGYTF	TGTGCCAGCAGTGGGGGACAGGGGAGGGTCTATGGCTACACCTTC
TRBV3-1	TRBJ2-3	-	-	CASSPRNLSPDTQYF	TGTGCCAGCAGCCCCCGTAACCTCTCTCCCGATACGCAGTATTTT
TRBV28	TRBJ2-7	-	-	CASSLTPSSDSPYEQYF	TGTGCCAGCAGTTTAACCCCCTCGTCGGACAGCCCTTACGAGCAGTACTTC
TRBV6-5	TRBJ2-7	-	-	CASSYTAVSYEQYF	TGTGCCAGCAGTTATACGGCAGTCTCCTACGAGCAGTACTTC
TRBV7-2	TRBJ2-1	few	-	CASSLAGGRSVNEQFF	TGTGCCAGCAGCTTAGCCGGGGGGCGTTCAGTTAATGAGCAGTTCTTC
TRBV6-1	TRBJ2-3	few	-	CASSTTQTGNTQYF	TGTGCCAGCAGTACGACCCAAACGGGGAATACGCAGTATTTT
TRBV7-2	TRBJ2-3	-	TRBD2	CASSLEGLAGGFTQYF	TGTGCCAGCAGCTTAGAAGGGCTAGCGGGGGGATTTACGCAGTATTTT
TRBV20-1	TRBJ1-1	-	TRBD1	CSANRGQDTEAFF	TGCAGTGCTAACAGGGGGCAGGACACTGAAGCTTTCTTT
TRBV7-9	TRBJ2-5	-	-	CASSLNTQETQYF	TGTGCCAGCAGCTTAAATACACAAGAGACCCAGTACTTC
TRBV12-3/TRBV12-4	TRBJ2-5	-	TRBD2	CASTRGTSSETQYF	TGTGCCAGCACCCGGGGGACTAGCTCAGAGACCCAGTACTTC
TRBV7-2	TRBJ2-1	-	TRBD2	CASSLDSSGGYNEQFF	TGTGCCAGCAGCTTAGATAGTAGCGGGGGATACAATGAGCAGTTCTTC
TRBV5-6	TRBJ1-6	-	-	CASSFAGTPSSPLHF	TGTGCCAGCAGCTTCGCCGGAACCCCGTCTTCACCCCTCCACTTT
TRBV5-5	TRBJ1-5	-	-	CASSRWGTNQPQHF	TGTGCCAGCAGCCGTTGGGGGACTAATCAGCCCCAGCATTTT
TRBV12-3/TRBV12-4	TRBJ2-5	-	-	CASSFVGQETQYF	TGTGCCAGCAGTTTTGTGGGCCAAGAGACCCAGTACTTC
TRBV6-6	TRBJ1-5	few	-	CASSYEEASRQPQHF	TGTGCCAGCAGTTATGAGGAGGCGTCCCGGCAGCCCCAGCATTTT
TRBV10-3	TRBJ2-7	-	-	CAISESRTYEQYF	TGTGCCATCAGTGAGTCCAGAACCTACGAGCAGTACTTC
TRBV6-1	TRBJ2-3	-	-	CASRRLKGRGSTFGTDTQYF	TGTGCCAGCAGGCGTCTGAAGGGCAGGGGTTCAACCTTTGGGACAGATACGCAGTATTTT
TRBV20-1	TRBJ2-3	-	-	CSARAPPTLRDTQYF	TGCAGTGCTAGAGCTCCACCGACTCTGAGGGATACGCAGTATTTT
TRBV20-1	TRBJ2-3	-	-	CSAGPARADTQYF	TGCAGTGCAGGGCCCGCGCGGGCAGATACGCAGTATTTT
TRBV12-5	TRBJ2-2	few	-	CASGLALWGAPHAGELFF	TGTGCTAGTGGTTTGGCCCTCTGGGGGGCCCCCCACGCCGGGGAGCTGTTTTTT
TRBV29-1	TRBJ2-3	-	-	CSVRSLRDRDTDTQYF	TGCAGCGTCCGCTCCCTCCGGGACCGAGACACAGATACGCAGTATTTT
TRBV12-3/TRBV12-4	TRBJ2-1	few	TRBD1	CASSPGTASYNEQFF	TGTGCCAGCAGTCCCGGGACAGCCTCCTACAATGAGCAGTTCTTC
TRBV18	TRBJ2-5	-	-	CASSPGIAQETQYF	TGTGCCAGCTCACCCGGGATAGCCCAAGAGACCCAGTACTTC
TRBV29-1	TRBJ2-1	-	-	CSVIGGYNEQFF	TGCAGCGTTATAGGGGGTTACAATGAGCAGTTCTTC
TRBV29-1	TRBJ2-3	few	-	CSGHGGSLADTQYF	TGCAGCGGCCACGGGGGCTCTCTCGCAGATACGCAGTATTTT
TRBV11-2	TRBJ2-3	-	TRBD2	CASSPRLAGVGYTQYF	TGTGCCAGCTCTCCCAGACTAGCGGGAGTAGGTTATACGCAGTATTTT